This record concerns one TCR beta chain sequence. Its specific antigen is unknown. No qualities accompany the bases; no much larger clone lies one base away. The cohort consisted of fewer than 700 healthy bone marrow donors. At the time of sampling, every cohort member was nominally healthy, though immune exposures that went unrecorded were likely present. The donor was CMV seronegative and belonged to the group of more than 300 seronegative cohort members. A peripheral blood sample was provided by each donor, and peripheral blood mononuclear cells were used for TCR beta sequencing. The Qiagen DNeasy Blood Extraction Kit was used to extract genomic DNA from the blood cell samples. Libraries came from the immunoSEQ multiplex PCR assay. For the multiplex PCR, a mixture combining 60 forward primers for TCR Vbeta segments and 13 reverse primers for TCR Jbeta segments was used. The CDR3 region of rearranged TCR beta genes was amplified from genomic DNA with a multiplex PCR assay. The Illumina HiSeq System was used to sequence the amplified TCR beta libraries as 87-base-pair reads. The authors' analysis ran thus. A later analysis counted approximately 74 million unique TCR beta chains across the roughly 700 repertoires, and about 10 million of these chains were shared by at least two donors. Raw reads were error-corrected and collapsed into unique sequences with a nearest-neighbor algorithm that merged closely related sequences to remove PCR and sequencing errors. To assign V, D and J gene segments, CDR3 sequences were aligned to IMGT reference sequences. For a sequence to be retained, at least a six-nucleotide match to both a V gene segment and a J gene segment was required. Rearrangements were classified as productive when the CDR3 lacked stop codons and remained in frame with V and J, and all other rearrangements were classified as non-productive. CDR3 was defined according to IMGT convention as the region running from the second conserved V-encoded cysteine to the conserved J-encoded phenylalanine. In an earlier analysis of around 640 of the donors, sequences lacking an unambiguous match to a single V gene segment were excluded. In an earlier analysis of approximately 610 of the donors, V segments were called functional above 56.7% productive rearrangements and were called segregating when the between-donor standard deviation exceeded 5%. To diagnose cytomegalovirus status from the catalog of TCR beta chain sequences, a statistical classification framework was built. In a later analysis, TCR nucleotide sequences were compared against IMGT/GENE-DB human TR gene sequences so that V and J genes could be assigned. The TCRdist pipeline was used in a later analysis to assign CDR3 sequences and most-parsimonious VDJ recombination scenarios. A later analysis defined each TCR beta chain by its CDR3 amino acid sequence plus V-gene family, and excluded reads lacking a unique V-gene family. In a later analysis, approximately 590 highly shared, low-generation-probability nucleotide sequences were removed to address suspected cross-contamination and a sequencing artifact. A later analysis calculated a clonal expansion index for each public chain from normalized within-repertoire ranks of inferred template counts. Generation probabilities in a later analysis came from a VDJ recombination model fitted to out-of-frame rearrangements, and those results were checked against IGoR. In a later analysis, TCR-TCR, TCR-HLA and TCR-CMV co-occurrence was scored with hypergeometric tests, and a repertoire-size bias correction was applied to TCR pairs. False discovery rates were estimated in a later analysis by permuting HLA or CMV assignments 20 times. A later analysis grouped co-occurring TCRs with DBSCAN, adding TCRdist sequence similarity when clustering within HLA-allele-positive subsets. For co-occurrence clustering, repertoires with fewer than 30,000 or more than 120,000 public chains were excluded, along with a handful of repertoires with anomalous nucleotide sharing. TCRdb carries this immuneACCESS record with in-frame sequences only. Its versions omit some clonotypes, under half of them owing to an unresolved V gene in the studies checked, with the rest unexplained. V, J and clone size reflect that table, while D and trimming were determined from the DNA. The sample contains about 130,000 clones, around four fifths of them found a single time. Approximately 3% of the sample is held by the ten biggest clonotypes.

The data originate from a study of cytomegalovirus exposure and HLA in healthy donors (dated by TCRdb to about 2017). Regarding the complete study: In an earlier analysis of 587 of the donors, 276 Gb of sequence data and about 110 million unique TCR beta sequences from about 179 million T cells were reported. An early release that covered about 600 HLA-typed donors contained approximately 290 gigabases of sequencing data and around 85 million unique TCR sequences. Of the 398 genotyped donors, approximately 83% fell in the genetic ancestry cluster associated with self-reported Caucasian donors. The study aimed to test whether signatures of past pathogen exposure could be identified by cataloging public T cell receptors. Using immunosequencing, the study profiled T cell repertoires from 666 subjects and related those repertoires to cytomegalovirus serostatus. Along with the roughly 700-subject first cohort, a separate validation cohort of around 110 different subjects was used. High-throughput TCR immunosequencing, statistical association of individual TCRs with disease status, and machine learning were combined to predict cytomegalovirus infection status. A later analysis re-analyzed previously published TCR beta repertoires from about 600 donors and added high-resolution HLA genotyping to study TCR occurrence patterns. In the later analysis, no new phenotypic data were used to find candidate immune exposures; instead, reliance was placed on TCR beta sequences and their occurrence across donors. An earlier analysis of nearly 600 of the donors applied high-throughput TCR beta sequencing to assess whether each TCR beta V gene segment acted as functional or pseudogenic. Donor age, sex, ethnicity and CMV serostatus were compiled together with the repertoire data. A later genetic analysis used genome-wide SNP genotypes for about 65% of the roughly 670 donors, treating that subset as a discovery cohort. Every discovery cohort repertoire had been produced on one sequencing platform. Both class I and class II loci were covered by HLA typing, at four-digit resolution. The number of typed donors differed by locus: roughly 629-630 for A, B, C, DRB1 and DQB1; 522 for DQA1; roughly 600 for DPA1; and some 450 for DPB1. Five DR-DQ haplotypes were handled as single units for association and clustering because linkage in the cohort was strong. On average, 235,054 unique TCR beta nucleotide sequences were sequenced per donor among roughly 430 genotyped donors of the cohort, with 15% to 20% of those sequences being non-productive. The paper's findings and limits, for the study overall: Three of the identified cytomegalovirus-associated TCR beta chains were confirmed in vitro to be specific for cytomegalovirus antigens. The presence/absence analyses assumed that sequencing depth was roughly uniform across donors, and that assumption may not be true. A later analysis found that HLA-associated TCR beta chains were more clonally expanded and had lower generation probabilities than equally common non-associated chains. In a later genetic analysis, fewer N-insertions in productive TCRs were reported among donors in an Asian-associated ancestry cluster than the roughly 670-donor mean. In a later analysis, most CMV-associated TCR beta chains were found to appear HLA-restricted, with HLA associations seemingly driven largely by CMV exposure. Because counts were too low, 15 to 20 rarely observed V segments, including chromosome 9 orphons, were excluded from the earlier analysis of 587 of the donors. In an earlier analysis of about 600 of the donors, most TCR beta V segments appeared in productive rearrangements about 87% or about 30% of the time, broadly matching IMGT annotations. The authors suggested that the approach could potentially be generalized to other disease states and immunological phenotypes. A total of roughly 160 TCR beta chains were listed by the study as associated with cytomegalovirus. Only TCR beta chains were sequenced in this cohort, and the absence of alpha or paired-chain data limited detectable features. Specific HLA alleles were associated with 15,000 to 20,000 TCR beta sequences at a false discovery rate of 0.05 in a later analysis. V-gene and J-gene trimming of TCR beta chains was associated with a missense DCLRE1C variant in a later genetic analysis, and the association was replicated in an independent cohort. Strong co-occurrence of HLA alleles, especially DR and DQ, made assigning TCR associations to individual alleles difficult. In a later analysis, the rate of TCR association differed among HLA loci, with DRB1 alleles having the most associated TCRs and HLA-C alleles having the fewest. Most TCR sequences were observed very rarely across donors, whereas some public TCRs were present in many individuals. In both the original and validation cohorts, the classifier was reported to diagnose cytomegalovirus status with high specificity and sensitivity. Because HLA typing was missing for some donors at each locus, association tests included only the typed subset. Some IMGT-functional V segments, including TRBV6-2 and TRBV6-3, could not be told apart with the 87-base-pair reads, so those segments were excluded. A cluster of highly shared sequence variants was judged likely to represent a technical artifact of the sequencing pipeline. The only immune exposure information available for the cohort was CMV serostatus. A further reported finding was that TCR beta sequences accurately predicted the HLA-A and HLA-B alleles for most subjects in the first cohort. Several of the top co-occurrence clusters appeared to be linked to parvovirus B19, influenza, CMV and Epstein-Barr virus, according to a later analysis. Linkage disequilibrium might explain the correlated functional status among segregating V segments, but an unknown experimental factor could not be excluded.

Looking up the germline V gene yields CDR1 SGHAT and CDR2 FQNNGV. The CDR3 holds 18 amino acids from the cysteine to the phenylalanine. Of the read, only the CDR3 DNA is kept; its 54 bases are in frame from base 1. Trimming removed 1 base from V and 4 bases from J; the gene matches leave 14 bases unexplained. What was sequenced was PBMCs. This clonotype was obtained from a boy aged 2 to 9 in good health and CMV-seronegative. The sequence links TRBV11-2 to TRBJ1-2, with 8 bases in between that match TRBD1. CDR3 sequence: CASSLGPLGQGRSYGYTF. The nucleotide sequence reads TGTGCCAGCAGCTTAGGCCCCTTAGGACAGGGTAGATCCTATGGCTACACCTTC.